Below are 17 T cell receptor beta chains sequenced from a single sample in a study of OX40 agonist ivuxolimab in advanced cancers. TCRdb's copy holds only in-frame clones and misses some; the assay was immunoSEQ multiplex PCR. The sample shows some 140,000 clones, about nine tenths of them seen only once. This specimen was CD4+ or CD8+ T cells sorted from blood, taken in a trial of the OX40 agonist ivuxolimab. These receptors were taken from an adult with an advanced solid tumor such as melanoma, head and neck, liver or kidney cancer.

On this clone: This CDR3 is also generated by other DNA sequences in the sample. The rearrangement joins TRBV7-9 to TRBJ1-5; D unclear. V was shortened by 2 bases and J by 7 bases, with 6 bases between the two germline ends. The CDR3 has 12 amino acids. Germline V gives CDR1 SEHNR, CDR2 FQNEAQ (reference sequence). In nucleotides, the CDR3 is TGTGCCAGCAGCTTAATTGGGCAGCCCCAGCATTTT. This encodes CASSLIGQPQHF.

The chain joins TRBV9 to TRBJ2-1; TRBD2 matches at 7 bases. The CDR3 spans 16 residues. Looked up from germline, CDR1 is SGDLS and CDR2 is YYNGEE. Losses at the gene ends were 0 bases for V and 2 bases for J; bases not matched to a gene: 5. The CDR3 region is CASSVAGGSPYNEQFF. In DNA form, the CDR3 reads TGTGCCAGCAGCGTAGCTGGCGGGAGTCCCTACAATGAGCAGTTCTTC.

The DNA of the CDR3 is TGTGCCAGCAGCTTAGATCAACGCCTAGCAGGGGGGGACGAGCAGTACTTC. Translating gives CASSLDQRLAGGDEQYF. V usage is TRBV11-3 and J usage is TRBJ2-7; perhaps D is TRBD1 or TRBD2 (7 bases each). The CDR3 extends over 17 amino acids. Germline CDR1 and CDR2: SGHNT and YENEEA. V was clipped by 0 bases and J by 5 bases, with 20 bases between them.

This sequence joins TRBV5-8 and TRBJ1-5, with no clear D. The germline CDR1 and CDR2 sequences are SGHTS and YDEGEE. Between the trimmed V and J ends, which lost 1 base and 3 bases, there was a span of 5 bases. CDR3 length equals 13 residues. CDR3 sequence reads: CASSLSPNQPQHF. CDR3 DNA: TGTGCCAGCAGCTTGAGCCCCAATCAGCCCCAGCATTTT.

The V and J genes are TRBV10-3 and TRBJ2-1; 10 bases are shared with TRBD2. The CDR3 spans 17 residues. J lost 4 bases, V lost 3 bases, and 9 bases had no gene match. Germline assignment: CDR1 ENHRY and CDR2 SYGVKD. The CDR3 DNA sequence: TGTGCCATCAGTGAAAGCTCAGCGGGAGGGCCTTACAATGAGCAGTTCTTC. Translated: CAISESSAGGPYNEQFF.

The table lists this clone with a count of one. CDR3 protein: CASQVENYGYTF. The CDR3 DNA reads as TGTGCCAGCCAAGTGGAGAACTATGGCTACACCTTC. The J gene is TRBJ1-2, the V gene TRBV28, with unresolved D. Trimming stripped 8 bases from V and 2 bases from J, with 9 bases between. This CDR3 has 12 residues. In germline, CDR1 is MDHEN, CDR2 SYDVKM.

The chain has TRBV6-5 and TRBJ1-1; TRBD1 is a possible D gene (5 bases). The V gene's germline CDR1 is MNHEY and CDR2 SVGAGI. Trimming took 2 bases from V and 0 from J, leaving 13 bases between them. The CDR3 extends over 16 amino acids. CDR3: CASSYGGIRMNTEAFF. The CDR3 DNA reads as TGTGCCAGCAGTTACGGGGGGATTAGGATGAACACTGAAGCTTTCTTT.

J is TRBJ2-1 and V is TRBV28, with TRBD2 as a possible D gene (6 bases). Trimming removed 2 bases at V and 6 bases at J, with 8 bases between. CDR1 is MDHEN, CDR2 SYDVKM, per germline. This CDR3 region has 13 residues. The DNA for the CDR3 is TGTGCCAGCAGTTTACCCGGGGGCAATGAGCAGTTCTTC. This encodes CASSLPGGNEQFF.

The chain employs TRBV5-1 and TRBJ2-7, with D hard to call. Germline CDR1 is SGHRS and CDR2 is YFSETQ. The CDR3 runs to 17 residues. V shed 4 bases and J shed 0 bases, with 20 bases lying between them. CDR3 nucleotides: TGCGCCAGCAGCCAACCCGTCCGAGACGCTTACTCCTACGAGCAGTACTTC. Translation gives CASSQPVRDAYSYEQYF. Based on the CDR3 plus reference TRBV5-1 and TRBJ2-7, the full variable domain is KAGVTQTPRYLIKTRGQQVTLSCSPISGHRSVSWYQQTPGQGLQFLFEYFSETQRNKGNFPGRFSGRQFSNSRSEMNVSTLELGDSALYLCASSQPVRDAYSYEQYFGPGTRLTVT.

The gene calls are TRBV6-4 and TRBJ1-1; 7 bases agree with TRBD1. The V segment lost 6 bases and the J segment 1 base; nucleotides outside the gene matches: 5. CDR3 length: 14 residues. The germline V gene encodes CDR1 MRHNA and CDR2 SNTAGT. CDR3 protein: CASRVDRTNTEAFF. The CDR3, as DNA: TGTGCCAGCAGGGTGGACAGGACGAACACTGAAGCTTTCTTT.

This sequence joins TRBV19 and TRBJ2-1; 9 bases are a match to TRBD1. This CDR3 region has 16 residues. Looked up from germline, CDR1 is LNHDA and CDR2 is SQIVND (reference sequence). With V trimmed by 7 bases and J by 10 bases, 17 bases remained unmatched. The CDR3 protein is CASKKGDRALAAEQFF. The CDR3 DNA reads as TGTGCCAGTAAAAAAGGGGACAGGGCATTAGCAGCGGAGCAGTTCTTC.

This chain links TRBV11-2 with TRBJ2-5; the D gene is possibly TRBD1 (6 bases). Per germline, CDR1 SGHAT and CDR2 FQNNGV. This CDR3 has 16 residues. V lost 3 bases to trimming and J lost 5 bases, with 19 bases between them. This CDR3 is CASSFSGGSGQETQYF. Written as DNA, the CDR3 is TGTGCCAGCAGCTTTTCTGGGGGCAGCGGACAGGAGACCCAGTACTTC.

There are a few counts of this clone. CDR3 protein: CASSSTGLAGMPSTDTQYF. The DNA for the CDR3 is TGTGCCAGCAGCTCTACCGGACTAGCGGGAATGCCTAGCACAGATACGCAGTATTTT. This chain links TRBV5-8 with TRBJ2-3; 12 bases are a match to TRBD2. CDR3 length equals 19 residues. In germline, CDR1 is SGHTS, CDR2 YDEGEE. Trimming cost V 3 bases and J 0 bases; bases outside gene matches: 11. Supplemented by reference TRBV5-8 and TRBJ2-3, the full variable domain reads EAGVTQSPTHLIKTRGQQATLRCSPISGHTSVYWYQQALGLGLQFLLWYDEGEERNRGNFPPRFSGRQFPNYSSELNVNALELEDSALYLCASSSTGLAGMPSTDTQYFGPGTRLTVL.

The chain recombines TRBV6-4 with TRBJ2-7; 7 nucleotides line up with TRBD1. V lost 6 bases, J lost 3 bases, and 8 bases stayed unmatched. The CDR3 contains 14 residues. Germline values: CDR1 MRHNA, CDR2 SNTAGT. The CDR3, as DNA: TGTGCCAGCAGCGGGACAGATTTACTCTACGAGCAGTACTTC. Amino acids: CASSGTDLLYEQYF.

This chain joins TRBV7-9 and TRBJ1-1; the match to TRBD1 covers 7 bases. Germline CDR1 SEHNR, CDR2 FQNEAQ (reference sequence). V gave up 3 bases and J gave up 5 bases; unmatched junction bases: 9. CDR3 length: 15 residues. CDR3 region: CASSFGQAGGTEAFF. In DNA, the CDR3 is TGTGCCAGCAGCTTTGGACAGGCCGGGGGGACTGAAGCTTTCTTT.

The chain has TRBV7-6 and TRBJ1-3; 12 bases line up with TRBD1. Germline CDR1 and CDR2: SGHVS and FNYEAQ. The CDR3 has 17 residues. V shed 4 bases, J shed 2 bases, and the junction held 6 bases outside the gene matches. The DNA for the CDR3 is TGTGCCAGCAGCTCGGGACAGGGGGCCTCCCCTGGAAACACCATATATTTT. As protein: CASSSGQGASPGNTIYF.

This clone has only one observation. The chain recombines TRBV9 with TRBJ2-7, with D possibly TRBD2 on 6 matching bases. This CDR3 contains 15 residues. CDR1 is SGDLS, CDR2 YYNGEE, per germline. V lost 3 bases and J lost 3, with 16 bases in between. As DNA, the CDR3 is TGTGCCAGCAGCGGGGGGTGGGGACTGATCTACGAGCAGTACTTC. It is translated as CASSGGWGLIYEQYF.